This T cell receptor beta chain was captured in a study of blood T cell repertoires in COVID-19. Some clones are missing from TCRdb's copy, which holds only in-frame ones; the method was immunoSEQ multiplex PCR. The repertoire holds tens of thousands of clones, with less than 95% as singletons. The CDR3 loop spans 16 amino acids. Germline lookup yields CDR1 SGHAT and CDR2 FQNNGV. Trimming took off 6 bases at V and 4 bases at J, with 21 bases between the two ends. The source is a human donor with active COVID-19. The donor label of this sample is uncertain. The chain employs TRBV11-2 and TRBJ1-2; no clear D gene. Source material: peripheral blood. CDR3 in amino acids: CASSTLQRPSSYGYTF. In DNA, the CDR3 is TGTGCCAGCAGTACTCTCCAGCGGCCATCTTCCTATGGCTACACCTTC. Full variable domain (outside the CDR3, taken from reference TRBV11-2 and TRBJ1-2): EAGVAQSPRYKIIEKRQSVAFWCNPISGHATLYWYQQILGQGPKLLIQFQNNGVVDDSQLPKDRFSAERLKGVDSTLKIQPAKLEDSAVYLCASSTLQRPSSYGYTFGSGTRLTVV.